This TCR beta chain was obtained from a study of molecular identifiers for immune sequencing clone quantification. Germline loops: CDR1 MDHEN, CDR2 SYDVKM. The CDR3 runs to 15 residues. TCRdb re-analysed the PCR reads in MiXCR, keeping a single row per CDR3 protein. The sample records more than 250,000 distinct CDR3 sequences, roughly a fifth being singletons. Points from the study as a whole: Clones above 20 RNA copies held over 97% of effector molecules, under 1% in naive cells.

CD8+CD4-CCR7+CD45RA+ cells were sorted as naive CD8 T cells. Turning to this clonotype: Its specificity is unknown. Its ends do not fully match the called genes, so a read error is possible.

This chain connects TRBV28 to TRBJ1-2; D remains unclear. The sequenced sample was naive CD8+ T cells from blood, with Jurkat cell RNA spiked in. Subset here: FACS-sorted CD8+CD4-CCR7+CD45RA+ naive T cells. The sequence derives from a human donor in good health. Some libraries in this study had Jurkat cell RNA spiked in. CDR3 residues: CASNSPVAANYGYAF. In nucleotides, the CDR3 is TGTGCCAGCAACTCCCCCGTGGCTGCCAACTATGGCTACGCCTTC.